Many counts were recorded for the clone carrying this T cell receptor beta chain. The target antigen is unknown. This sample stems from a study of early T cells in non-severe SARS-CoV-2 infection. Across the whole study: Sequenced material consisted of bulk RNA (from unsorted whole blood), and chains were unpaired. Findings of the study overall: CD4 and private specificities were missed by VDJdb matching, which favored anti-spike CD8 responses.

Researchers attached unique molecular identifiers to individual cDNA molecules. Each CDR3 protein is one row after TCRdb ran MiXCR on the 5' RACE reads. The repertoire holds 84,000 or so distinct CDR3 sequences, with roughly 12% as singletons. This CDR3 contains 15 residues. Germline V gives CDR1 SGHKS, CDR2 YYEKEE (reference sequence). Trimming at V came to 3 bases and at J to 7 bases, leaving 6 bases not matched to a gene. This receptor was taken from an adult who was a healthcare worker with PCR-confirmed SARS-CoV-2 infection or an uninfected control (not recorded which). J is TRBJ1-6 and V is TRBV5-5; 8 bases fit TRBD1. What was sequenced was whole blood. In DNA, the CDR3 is TGTGCCAGCAGCTCGGGACAGGCACGAAATTCACCCCTCCACTTT. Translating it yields CASSSGQARNSPLHF. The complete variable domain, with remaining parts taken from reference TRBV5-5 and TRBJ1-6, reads DAGVTQSPTHLIKTRGQQVTLRCSPISGHKSVSWYQQVLGQGPQFIFQYYEKEERGRGNFPDRFSARQFPNYSSELNVNALLLGDSALYLCASSSGQARNSPLHFGNGTRLTVT.